This passage covers 6 T cell receptor beta chains from one sample sequenced in a study of beta chain features in type 1 diabetes (dated by TCRdb to 2017 to 2018). The paper as a whole reports these results and caveats: A moderate but significant shortening of TCRB CDR3 length was observed in type 1 diabetes patients in all four CD4+ subsets.

Libraries were built with the immunoSEQ multiplex PCR assay. The entire isolated RNA was reverse transcribed using the High Capacity cDNA Reverse Transcription Kit, and thus expressed TCRB transcripts were sequenced. This is the immuneACCESS table as TCRdb keeps it, with only in-frame sequences that have V and J called. A part of the clones is gone; compared with another copy, unresolved V genes explain less than half, and the rest is unexplained. The sample table shows some 660,000 clones, and 11% to 15% are seen once. The ten largest make up approximately 0.042% of the sample. Their antigen targets remain unknown. Sequencing was performed on naive CD4+ T cells from blood. This specimen's cell subset or site label, interpreted: true naive CD4+ T cells. The receptors shown here come from a man aged 18 to 29 with type 1 diabetes.

Comments on this clone: The same CDR3 also results from other DNA sequences found in this sample. The V gene is TRBV9, the J gene TRBJ2-1, with 7 nucleotides matching TRBD2. V was clipped by 0 bases and J by 0 bases; unmatched bases: 3. The CDR3 sequence is 16 residues long. The germline CDR1 and CDR2 sequences are SGDLS and YYNGEE. CDR3 sequence reads: CASSVVGGSSYNEQFF. The CDR3 DNA sequence: TGTGCCAGCAGCGTAGTCGGCGGGAGCTCCTACAATGAGCAGTTCTTC.

The chain recombines TRBV28 with TRBJ2-7; the D gene is possibly TRBD1 (5 bases). Germline assignment: CDR1 MDHEN and CDR2 SYDVKM. With 10 bases removed from V and 1 base from J, the gap between germline ends came to 14 bases. This CDR3 has 13 amino acids. This chain's CDR3 is CAIRRTHSYEQYF. In DNA form, the CDR3 reads TGTGCCATCCGTCGGACACATTCCTACGAGCAGTACTTC.

The chain employs TRBV13 and TRBJ1-3; 9 bases are shared with TRBD1. The trim removed 4 bases at V and 4 bases at J, leaving 11 bases unmatched. From germline, CDR1 is PRHDT and CDR2 FYEKMQ (reference sequence). The CDR3 has 17 amino acids. The CDR3 is CASSWIRDRVGGNTIYF. CDR3 nucleotide sequence: TGTGCCAGCAGCTGGATCCGGGACAGGGTAGGAGGAAACACCATATATTTT.

This clone occurred a few times. The rearrangement joins TRBV9 to TRBJ1-1; D uncertain. The V gene's germline CDR1 is SGDLS and CDR2 YYNGEE. Trimming pared 4 bases from V and 1 base from J, leaving 5 bases between. The CDR3 contains 12 residues. CDR3 nucleotide sequence: TGTGCCAGCAGCTTGCCGAACACTGAAGCTTTCTTT. Residues: CASSLPNTEAFF.

The chain combines TRBV9 with TRBJ2-5, with 14 bases matching TRBD2. The trim removed 5 bases at V and 4 bases at J, leaving 1 base unmatched. This CDR3 spans 14 amino acids. In germline, CDR1 is SGDLS, CDR2 YYNGEE. Written as DNA, the CDR3 is TGTGCCAGCAGTGGGACTAGCGGGGGAGAGACCCAGTACTTC. Translated, it gives CASSGTSGGETQYF.

This clone was detected a few times. The chain recombines TRBV7-2 with TRBJ2-7, with 7 bases fitting TRBD2. Germline CDR1 is SGHTA and CDR2 is FQGNSA. This CDR3 contains 15 residues. Trimming at V came to 5 bases and at J to 7 bases, leaving 14 bases not matched to a gene. CDR3 bases: TGTGCCAGCAGCACCCCGGGACTACCACTACGGGAGCAGTACTTC. Protein sequence: CASSTPGLPLREQYF.